One T cell receptor beta chain is described in this entry. The antigen this receptor binds is unknown. One base away there is no much larger clone; base qualities are not given. Other DNA sequences within the sample encode an identical CDR3. The sample originates from a study of regulatory T cells (dated by TCRdb to the late 2010s). Study-level background: The study compared T-cell receptor beta repertoires of sorted regulatory, conventional CD4+ and CD8+ T cells between CD3G-deficient patients and healthy controls. The study at large found these results: Patient repertoires showed restricted unique TRB V-J pairs and skewed V and J gene usage, most marked in regulatory T cells. Conventional CD4+ T cells from CD3G-deficient patients were enriched for hydrophobic residues at CDR3 positions 6 and 7, suggesting more self-reactive specificities.

For the multiplex PCR, 52 forward TRBV primers and 13 reverse TRBJ primers were used, and amplification bias was corrected with both assay-based and computational methods. Rearranged TRB loci were amplified from genomic DNA by multiplex PCR within the immunoSEQ assay. Sequencing of the TRB amplicons was done on an Illumina HiSeq platform. For the original study's pipeline: Custom algorithms error-filtered the raw sequences and aligned the raw sequences to reference gene sequences, after which the immunoSEQ online tools were used for analysis. Productive and nonproductive TRB rearrangement frequencies were evaluated among both unique and total sequences. For TRB CDR3 positions 6 and 7, hydrophobicity together with amino acid composition served as the basis for assessing self-reactivity potential. For group comparisons, t tests, Mann-Whitney tests or two-way ANOVA were performed in Prism software. TCRdb carries this immuneACCESS record with in-frame sequences only. Its versions omit some clonotypes, under half of them owing to an unresolved V gene in the studies checked, with the rest unexplained. V, J and clone size are taken as reported in that table, and D and trimming were inferred from the DNA itself. The sample has about 17,000 clones on record, 84% of them singletons. The ten largest clones capture around 8% of the sample.

Evidence of autoimmunity was found in all CD3G-deficient patients, and more severe autoimmunity was observed in two of the patients. Patients ranged from 2 to 39 years of age at testing and had reduced naive and increased memory CD4+ and CD8+ T-cell proportions. CD4+ cells were FACS-sorted into CD25-high CD127-low regulatory T cells and CD25-low CD127-high conventional CD4+ T cells. Over five individuals with CD3G deficiency were included in the patient group. Patient samples and clinical data came from an international physician network spanning the United States, Europe and Asia. Peripheral blood mononuclear cells were isolated by Ficoll density separation. V and J are trimmed by 2 bases and 0 bases, and the gene matches miss 2 bases of the junction. The germline V gene encodes CDR1 SGHRS and CDR2 YFSETQ. From the cysteine up to the phenylalanine, the CDR3 has a length of 15 residues. Left in the record is the CDR3 DNA by itself, 45 bases read in frame from the first base.

Specimen: conventional CD4+ T cells sorted from blood. The clonotype originates from a person between 30 and 45 years old with CD3G deficiency. The receptor chain draws on TRBV5-1 and TRBJ2-3; TRBD1 fits 8 bases in the junction. Here is the DNA: TGCGCCAGCAGCTTAGGGGACAGGAGCACAGATACGCAGTATTTT. It translates to CASSLGDRSTDTQYF.